These T cell receptor beta chains were read from a single sample in a study of regulatory T cells in long-lasting Graves disease. TCRdb called the multiplex PCR reads again in MiXCR, with one record for every CDR3 protein. The data contain 450,000 to 600,000 distinct CDR3 sequences, roughly 14% of them seen just once; the ten biggest clones take up roughly a tenth. These sequences were also reported in another study, on T cells in Graves' hyperthyroidism and ophthalmopathy.

Specimen: peripheral blood mononuclear cells (PBMCs), collected at new diagnosis, from a patient treated with antithyroid drugs. The receptors were gathered from a man aged 25-40 years with Graves disease. CDR3s include the opening cysteine and the closing phenylalanine or tryptophan. Each record gives: V gene, clone size, D gene, J gene, CDR3 DNA, CDR3 protein. The D gene is left open where the match is weak. Clone size is shown for a subset of rows, as once, few, many or a class of expanded clone.

>TRBV30|-|-|TRBJ2-7
TGTGCCTGGAGTGCCTCCCCCGGGAGCCCCTCCTACGAGCAGTACTTC
CAWSASPGSPSYEQYF
>TRBV19|few|-|TRBJ1-1
TGTGCCAGTAGTATTCTGGCCGGGACCCAAAACACTGAAGCTTTCTTT
CASSILAGTQNTEAFF
>TRBV7-3|-|-|TRBJ2-4
TGTGCCAGCAGCCTCTTGGGGACTCACGCACTAGCCAAAAACATTCAGTACTTC
CASSLLGTHALAKNIQYF
>TRBV2|many|TRBD1|TRBJ2-6
TGTGCCAGCAGGGGGCCGGACAGGTCTGGGGCCAACGTCCTGACTTTC
CASRGPDRSGANVLTF
>TRBV27|many|TRBD1|TRBJ2-7
TGTGCCAGCAGTTTTTGGAAGGCAGGGGGTCCCTACGAGCAGTACTTC
CASSFWKAGGPYEQYF
>TRBV5-6|many|TRBD1|TRBJ2-1
TGTGCCAGCAGCTTGGAGGGACAGGGGTTCGATGAGCAGTTCTTC
CASSLEGQGFDEQFF
>TRBV7-2|many|-|TRBJ1-1
TGTGCCAGCAGTTTGCAGGGGCGTTGGACTGAAGCTTTCTTT
CASSLQGRWTEAFF
>TRBV29-1|many|-|TRBJ2-1
TGCAGCGTCGAGCCCAGATACAATGAGCAGTTCTTC
CSVEPRYNEQFF
>TRBV7-9|-|TRBD2|TRBJ2-3
TGTGCCAGCAGCTCATTCCGACTAGCGGGATACACAGATACGCAGTATTTT
CASSSFRLAGYTDTQYF
>TRBV4-1|-|-|TRBJ2-1
TGCGCCAGCAGCCAAGTTTCCGGAAATGAGCAGTTCTTC
CASSQVSGNEQFF
>TRBV11-2|many|-|TRBJ2-7
TGTGCCAGCAGCTTAGCAGGACCCGAAGGATTGAACTTC
CASSLAGPEGLNF
>TRBV7-8|many|-|TRBJ2-2
TGTGCCAGCAGCAAGTACGCCAGTACCGGGGAGCTGTTTTTT
CASSKYASTGELFF
>TRBV27|many|-|TRBJ2-1
TGTGCCAGCGGGGGCCACATCTCCTACAATGAGCAGTTCTTC
CASGGHISYNEQFF
>TRBV11-1|many|-|TRBJ2-1
TGTGCCAGCAGCTTTAGGGACCGCTACAATGAGCAGTTCTTC
CASSFRDRYNEQFF
>TRBV2|many|-|TRBJ1-1
TGTGCCAGCGTCCCGAACACTGAAGCTTTCTTT
CASVPNTEAFF
>TRBV6-1|many|TRBD2|TRBJ2-7
TGTGCCAGCAGCGATCGGAAGCCTAGCGGGAGCGCCTACGAGCAGTACTTC
CASSDRKPSGSAYEQYF
>TRBV5-4|-|-|TRBJ2-7
TGTGCCAGCAGCTTGTTAGACACAGGCTCCCTTCCTCACGAGCAGTACTTC
CASSLLDTGSLPHEQYF
>TRBV9|few|TRBD2|TRBJ2-3
TGTGCCAGCAGCGCGGGACCGGGACTAGCGGGAGCAGATACGCAGTATTTT
CASSAGPGLAGADTQYF
>TRBV3-1|-|-|TRBJ2-5
TGTGCCAGCACCCAACTCGAGACCCAGTACTTC
CASTQLETQYF
>TRBV5-4|few|-|TRBJ2-3
TGTGCCAGCAGTTCTAGACAGGCCACAGATACGCAGTATTTT
CASSSRQATDTQYF
>TRBV7-2|few|-|TRBJ1-6
TGTGCCAGCAGTTTGGGGCGGACGAGTAATTCACCCCTCCACTTT
CASSLGRTSNSPLHF
>TRBV24-1|many|-|TRBJ2-5
TGTGCCACCAGTAACGGATACCAAGAGACCCAGTACTTC
CATSNGYQETQYF
>TRBV19|many|-|TRBJ2-3
TGTGCCAGTAGTATGATAGCAGGGGCTAACACAGATACGCAGTATTTT
CASSMIAGANTDTQYF
>TRBV27|many|TRBD2|TRBJ2-7
TGTGCCAGCAGTAGGAGCGGGAGTGATGGCGACGAGCAGTACTTC
CASSRSGSDGDEQYF
>TRBV27|few|-|TRBJ2-5
TGTGCCAGCAGTTTGGGGACGCCTGAGACCCAGTACTTC
CASSLGTPETQYF